This TCR beta chain originates from a study of blood T cells in healthy people across ages. Total RNA was isolated from each sample in quantities of at least 6 micrograms. It was with a sample-barcoded 5' primer and a J-beta primer mix that a second PCR of roughly 7 to 12 cycles was run. MiXCR, run by TCRdb on the 5' RACE reads, gives a single entry per CDR3 protein. The top ten clones hold 20% to 25% of a sample with around 2 million distinct CDR3 sequences, 35% to 50% of them seen once. The clonotype originates from a human donor in good health. Sequenced sample: blood.

CDR3: CAIRTGSQYGEQYF. DNA for the CDR3: TGTGCCATCAGAACCGGGTCCCAGTACGGGGAGCAGTACTTC. The chain combines TRBV10-3 with TRBJ2-7; D unclear. The CDR3 contains 14 residues. Per the germline V gene, CDR1 is ENHRY and CDR2 is SYGVKD. Trimming stripped 6 bases from V and 7 bases from J, with 19 bases between.